Listed below are T cell receptor beta chains from one sample, sequenced in a study of blood T cell repertoires in COVID-19. The assay was immunoSEQ multiplex PCR, and TCRdb's table has in-frame clones only and misses some. The sample consists of 70,000 to 95,000 clones, around four fifths of them appearing once. Material: peripheral blood. These receptors were collected from a woman aged 65 to 85 with active or convalescent COVID-19. Both conserved end residues are part of each CDR3. The order of the fields is D gene, J gene, V gene, clone size, CDR3 protein, CDR3 DNA. D genes are given only for firm matches. Only part of the rows carry a size: once, few, many, or a class if the clone is expanded.

NA	TRBJ2-5	TRBV6-5	NA	CASRFSWGETQYF	TGTGCCAGCCGATTCAGTTGGGGCGAGACCCAGTACTTC
NA	TRBJ1-2	TRBV4-2	NA	CASSSRQSGGYTF	TGTGCCAGCAGCTCCCGACAGTCCGGAGGCTACACCTTC
NA	TRBJ2-7	TRBV5-1	NA	CASSLLTGPYEQYF	TGCGCCAGCAGCTTGCTGACAGGCCCCTACGAGCAGTACTTC
TRBD1	TRBJ1-2	TRBV5-4	NA	CASSRQGNYGYTF	TGTGCCAGCAGCCGACAGGGGAACTATGGCTACACCTTC
NA	TRBJ1-4	TRBV15	NA	CATSRDEAVINEKLFF	TGTGCCACCAGCAGAGATGAGGCAGTTATAAATGAAAAACTGTTTTTT
NA	TRBJ1-2	TRBV5-6	NA	CASSLQGAYGYTF	TGTGCCAGCAGCTTACAAGGGGCTTATGGCTACACCTTC
NA	TRBJ1-1	TRBV18	NA	CASSPASKNTEAFF	TGTGCCAGCTCACCAGCATCTAAGAACACTGAAGCTTTCTTT
TRBD1	TRBJ1-2	TRBV4-3	NA	CASSQDRDRGSYGYTF	TGCGCCAGCAGCCAAGACCGGGACAGGGGATCCTATGGCTACACCTTC
TRBD2	TRBJ2-1	TRBV3-1/TRBV3-2	NA	CASSQLAGWGGGQFF	TGTGCCAGCAGCCAACTAGCGGGCTGGGGCGGCGGGCAGTTCTTC
TRBD1	TRBJ2-7	TRBV5-1	NA	CASSSQGSNSYEQYF	TGCGCCAGCAGCTCACAGGGGTCGAACTCCTACGAGCAGTACTTC
NA	TRBJ1-5	TRBV20-1	NA	CSASGQLDQPQHF	TGCAGTGCTAGTGGACAGTTAGACCAGCCCCAGCATTTT
NA	TRBJ1-2	TRBV7-6	few	CASSLAPGSSYGYTF	TGTGCCAGCAGCTTAGCCCCCGGGTCTTCTTATGGCTACACCTTC
TRBD2	TRBJ2-5	TRBV5-6	once	CASSQLAGALETQYF	TGTGCCAGCAGCCAACTAGCGGGGGCATTGGAGACCCAGTACTTC
TRBD1	TRBJ2-7	TRBV6-1	once	CASSAQSRDRASEQYF	TGTGCCAGCAGTGCCCAAAGCCGGGACAGGGCTTCCGAGCAGTACTTC
NA	TRBJ1-2	TRBV5-4	NA	CASSFNSNYGYTF	TGTGCCAGCAGCTTTAATTCTAACTATGGCTACACCTTC
NA	TRBJ1-1	TRBV2	once	CASSPEAANTEAFF	TGTGCCAGCAGCCCTGAGGCAGCGAACACTGAAGCTTTCTTT
TRBD2	TRBJ2-5	TRBV7-9	NA	CASETSGGETQYF	TGTGCCAGCGAGACTAGCGGGGGCGAGACCCAGTACTTC
NA	TRBJ2-7	TRBV18	NA	CASSPPHGGYEQYF	TGTGCCAGCTCACCACCACATGGAGGGTACGAGCAGTACTTC
TRBD1	TRBJ1-2	TRBV5-1	few	CASRPGTGGSGGYTF	TGCGCCAGCAGGCCCGGGACAGGGGGTAGTGGTGGCTACACCTTC
NA	TRBJ2-7	TRBV7-2	NA	CASTPGAPSYEQYF	TGTGCCAGCACCCCAGGGGCCCCCTCCTACGAGCAGTACTTC
TRBD1	TRBJ1-2	TRBV19	NA	CASLRGTGGSLTQGGNYGYTF	TGTGCCAGTCTCCGCGGGACAGGGGGTTCCCTTACGCAGGGGGGGAACTATGGCTACACCTTC
TRBD1	TRBJ1-4	TRBV29-1	once	CSVEGTGATTNEKLFF	TGCAGCGTTGAAGGGACAGGAGCCACAACTAATGAAAAACTGTTTTTT
TRBD1	TRBJ1-5	TRBV6-2/TRBV6-3	NA	CASSYPRQGGNQPQHF	TGTGCCAGCAGTTATCCTAGACAGGGGGGTAATCAGCCCCAGCATTTT
TRBD1	TRBJ1-2	TRBV10-3	NA	CAISEAQGRYTF	TGTGCCATCAGTGAAGCACAGGGGCGCTACACCTTC
TRBD1	TRBJ2-7	TRBV5-6	NA	CASSLGRNRGPYEQYF	TGTGCCAGCAGCTTGGGCAGGAACAGGGGGCCCTACGAGCAGTACTTC
NA	TRBJ1-2	TRBV5-1	few	CASSSGGSYGYTF	TGCGCCAGCAGCTCGGGGGGTTCTTATGGCTACACCTTC
NA	TRBJ1-6	TRBV5-3	NA	CARSSEGEAVSPLHF	TGTGCCAGAAGCTCTGAAGGGGAAGCCGTTTCACCCCTCCACTTT
NA	TRBJ2-3	TRBV5-1	NA	CASSLNGGGGDTQYF	TGCGCCAGCAGCTTGAATGGAGGGGGCGGGGATACGCAGTATTTT
TRBD1	TRBJ1-2	TRBV6-6	NA	CASIRGIGNYGYTF	TGTGCCAGCATCAGGGGGATCGGCAACTATGGCTACACCTTC
NA	TRBJ1-6	TRBV2	NA	CASSEVGTGTLHF	TGTGCCAGCAGTGAAGTGGGAACCGGGACCCTCCACTTT
TRBD1	TRBJ2-3	TRBV5-4	NA	CASSRDREDTQYF	TGTGCCAGCAGCAGGGACAGGGAAGATACGCAGTATTTT
NA	TRBJ2-5	TRBV7-2	NA	CASSSIQGAGTQYF	TGTGCCAGCAGCAGTATACAGGGTGCGGGGACCCAGTACTTC
NA	TRBJ1-6	TRBV7-9	NA	CASRAELGGGNSPLHF	TGTGCCAGCAGGGCGGAACTCGGCGGGGGTAATTCACCCCTCCACTTT
NA	TRBJ2-7	TRBV5-1	few	CASARGVTTYEQYF	TGCGCCAGCGCCAGGGGAGTGACGACCTACGAGCAGTACTTC
NA	TRBJ2-2	TRBV5-1	NA	CASSLRDGELFF	TGCGCCAGCAGCTTGCGCGACGGGGAGCTGTTTTTT
NA	TRBJ1-2	TRBV4-1	few	CASSQPGQFYGYTF	TGCGCCAGCAGCCAACCCGGACAGTTCTATGGCTACACCTTC
NA	TRBJ2-2	TRBV5-5	NA	CASSLASNTGELFF	TGTGCCAGCAGCTTGGCGTCCAACACCGGGGAGCTGTTTTTT
NA	TRBJ2-3	TRBV7-2	NA	CASSPLQGDTQYF	TGTGCCAGCAGCCCCCTACAGGGAGATACGCAGTATTTT
NA	TRBJ2-5	TRBV6-5	NA	CASDLGGAGETQYF	TGTGCCAGCGATCTAGGGGGGGCGGGAGAGACCCAGTACTTC
NA	TRBJ1-2	TRBV6-5	few	CASRDKANYGYTF	TGTGCCAGTAGGGACAAAGCTAACTATGGCTACACCTTC
NA	TRBJ2-7	TRBV27	once	CASSSLRSSYEQYF	TGTGCCAGCAGTTCCCTCCGGAGCTCCTACGAGCAGTACTTC
TRBD1	TRBJ1-2	TRBV14	NA	CASSQGQNYGYTF	TGTGCCAGCAGCCAGGGACAGAACTATGGCTACACCTTC
NA	TRBJ1-6	TRBV6-1	few	CASSEGGSARSSPLHF	TGTGCCAGCAGTGAAGGCGGGTCTGCCCGTAGTTCACCCCTCCACTTT
NA	TRBJ2-7	TRBV9	NA	CASSVAVGTLYEQYF	TGTGCCAGCAGCGTAGCTGTTGGCACCCTCTACGAGCAGTACTTC
TRBD1	TRBJ2-7	TRBV28	NA	CASRTGGSGEQYF	TGTGCCAGCCGAACAGGGGGGTCCGGGGAGCAGTACTTC
TRBD1	TRBJ1-1	TRBV7-2	NA	CASSRTTGGGTEAFF	TGTGCCAGCAGCCGGACGACAGGGGGGGGGACTGAAGCTTTCTTT
NA	TRBJ2-2	TRBV9	few	CASSVTSPGELFF	TGTGCCAGCAGCGTCACTAGCCCCGGGGAGCTGTTTTTT
NA	TRBJ1-1	TRBV2	few	CASSDIVGHTEAFF	TGTGCCAGCAGTGATATAGTGGGGCACACTGAAGCTTTCTTT
TRBD1	TRBJ2-5	TRBV5-1	NA	CASSLQGDQETQYF	TGCGCCAGCAGCCTACAGGGGGACCAAGAGACCCAGTACTTC
TRBD1	TRBJ1-4	TRBV6-2/TRBV6-3	NA	CASSYRRDSLNEKLFF	TGTGCCAGCAGTTACCGCCGGGACAGTCTTAATGAAAAACTGTTTTTT
TRBD1	TRBJ2-1	TRBV7-2	NA	CASRRDRGGVNEQFF	TGTGCCAGCAGGAGGGACAGGGGAGGGGTCAATGAGCAGTTCTTC
TRBD2	TRBJ2-5	TRBV27	NA	CASSLSGGSVETQYF	TGTGCCAGCAGTTTAAGCGGGGGGTCGGTGGAGACCCAGTACTTC
TRBD1	TRBJ1-4	TRBV28	NA	CASSRRWDRSNEKLFF	TGTGCCAGCAGCCGACGATGGGACAGATCTAATGAAAAACTGTTTTTT